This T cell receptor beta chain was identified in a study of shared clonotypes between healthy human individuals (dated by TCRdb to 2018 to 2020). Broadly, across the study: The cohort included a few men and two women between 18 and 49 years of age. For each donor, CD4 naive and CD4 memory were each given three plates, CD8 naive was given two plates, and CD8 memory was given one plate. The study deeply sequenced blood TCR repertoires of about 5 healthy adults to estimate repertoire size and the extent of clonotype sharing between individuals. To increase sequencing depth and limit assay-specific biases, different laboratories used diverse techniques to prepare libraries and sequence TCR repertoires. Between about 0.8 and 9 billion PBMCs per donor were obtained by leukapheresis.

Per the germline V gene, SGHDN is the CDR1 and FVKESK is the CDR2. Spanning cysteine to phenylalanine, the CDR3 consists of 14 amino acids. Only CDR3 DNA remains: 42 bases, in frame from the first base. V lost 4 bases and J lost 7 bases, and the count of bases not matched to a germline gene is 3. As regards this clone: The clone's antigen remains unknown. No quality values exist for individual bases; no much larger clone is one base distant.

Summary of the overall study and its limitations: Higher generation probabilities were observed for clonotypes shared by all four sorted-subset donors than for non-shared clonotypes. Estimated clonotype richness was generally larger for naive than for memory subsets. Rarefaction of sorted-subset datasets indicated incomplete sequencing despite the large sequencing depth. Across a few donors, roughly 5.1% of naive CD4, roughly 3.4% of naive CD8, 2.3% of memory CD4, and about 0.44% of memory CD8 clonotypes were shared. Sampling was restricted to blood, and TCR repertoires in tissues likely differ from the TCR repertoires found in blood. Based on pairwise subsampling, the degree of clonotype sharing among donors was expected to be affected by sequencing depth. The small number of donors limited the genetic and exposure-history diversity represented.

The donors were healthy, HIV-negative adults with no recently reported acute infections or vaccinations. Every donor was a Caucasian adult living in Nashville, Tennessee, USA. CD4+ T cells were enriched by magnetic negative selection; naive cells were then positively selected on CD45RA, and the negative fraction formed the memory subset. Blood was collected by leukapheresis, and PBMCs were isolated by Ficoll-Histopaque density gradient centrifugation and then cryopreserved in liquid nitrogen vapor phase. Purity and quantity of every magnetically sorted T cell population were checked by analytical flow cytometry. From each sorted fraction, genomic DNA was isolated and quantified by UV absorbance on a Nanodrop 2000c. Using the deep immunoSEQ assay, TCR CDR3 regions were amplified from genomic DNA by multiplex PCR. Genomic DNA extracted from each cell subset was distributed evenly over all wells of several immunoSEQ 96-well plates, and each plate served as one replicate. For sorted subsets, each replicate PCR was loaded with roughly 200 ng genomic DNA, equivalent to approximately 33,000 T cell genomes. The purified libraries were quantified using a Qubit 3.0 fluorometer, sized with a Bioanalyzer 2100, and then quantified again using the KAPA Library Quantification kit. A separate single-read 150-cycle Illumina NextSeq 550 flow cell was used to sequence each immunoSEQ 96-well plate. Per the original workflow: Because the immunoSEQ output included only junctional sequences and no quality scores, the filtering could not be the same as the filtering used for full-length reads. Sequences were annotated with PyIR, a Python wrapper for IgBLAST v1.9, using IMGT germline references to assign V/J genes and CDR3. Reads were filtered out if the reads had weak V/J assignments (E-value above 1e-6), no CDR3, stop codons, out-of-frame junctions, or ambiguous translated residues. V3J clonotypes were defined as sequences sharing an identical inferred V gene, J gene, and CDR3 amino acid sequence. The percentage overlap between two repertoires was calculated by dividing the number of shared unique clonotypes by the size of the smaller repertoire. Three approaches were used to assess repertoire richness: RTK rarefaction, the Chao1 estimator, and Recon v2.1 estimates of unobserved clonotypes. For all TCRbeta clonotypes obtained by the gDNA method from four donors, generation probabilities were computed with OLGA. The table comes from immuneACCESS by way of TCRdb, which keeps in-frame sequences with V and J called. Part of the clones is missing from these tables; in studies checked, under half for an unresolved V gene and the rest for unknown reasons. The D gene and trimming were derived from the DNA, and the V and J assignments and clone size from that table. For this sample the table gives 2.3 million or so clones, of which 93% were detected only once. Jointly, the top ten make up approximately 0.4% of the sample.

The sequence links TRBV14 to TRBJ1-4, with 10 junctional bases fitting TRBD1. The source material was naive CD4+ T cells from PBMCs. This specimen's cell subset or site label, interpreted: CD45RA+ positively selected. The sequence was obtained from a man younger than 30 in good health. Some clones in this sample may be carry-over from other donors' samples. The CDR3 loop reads CASSLDRGPEKLFF. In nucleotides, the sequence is TGTGCCAGCAGCCTTGACAGGGGGCCTGAAAAACTGTTTTTT.